The rows below give T cell receptor beta chains drawn from one sample of a study of blood T cell repertoires in COVID-19. The method was immunoSEQ multiplex PCR; TCRdb's version includes in-frame clones alone and lacks a portion of them. Altogether about 400,000 clones are present, just over 85% being singletons, with the ten largest covering 1.4%. Sequenced input: peripheral blood. The receptors come from a woman under 40 with active or convalescent COVID-19. Each CDR3 is given with its conserved first and last residue. Each record gives: V gene, J gene, clone size, D gene, CDR3 DNA, CDR3 protein. The D gene is left open where the match is weak. Size is stated for part of the rows, as once, few or many counts, or as a class when the clone is expanded.

V gene: TRBV19
J gene: TRBJ1-1
clone size: .
D gene: .
CDR3 DNA: TGTGCCACGAAGGCAGGGTTGAACACTGAAGCTTTCTTT
CDR3 protein: CATKAGLNTEAFF

V gene: TRBV27
J gene: TRBJ1-1
clone size: .
D gene: .
CDR3 DNA: TGTGCCAGCTGGGGGGGAACAGGGAACACTGAAGCTTTCTTT
CDR3 protein: CASWGGTGNTEAFF

V gene: TRBV6-1
J gene: TRBJ1-1
clone size: .
D gene: TRBD1
CDR3 DNA: TGTGCCAGCAGTGCTTTAAGGACAGGGGTAGGGACTGAAGCTTTCTTT
CDR3 protein: CASSALRTGVGTEAFF

V gene: TRBV7-9
J gene: TRBJ1-3
clone size: .
D gene: .
CDR3 DNA: TGTGCCAGCAGCTTTCTTGCTACCATCTCTGGAAACACCATATATTTT
CDR3 protein: CASSFLATISGNTIYF

V gene: TRBV5-4
J gene: TRBJ1-2
clone size: .
D gene: TRBD1
CDR3 DNA: TGTGCCAGCACTCTGGACAGGGAGAACTATGGCTACACCTTC
CDR3 protein: CASTLDRENYGYTF

V gene: TRBV11-2
J gene: TRBJ1-2
clone size: .
D gene: .
CDR3 DNA: TGTGCCAGCAGCTTAGGTGCTGGACTCGATGGCTACACCTTC
CDR3 protein: CASSLGAGLDGYTF

V gene: TRBV12-2
J gene: TRBJ1-3
clone size: .
D gene: .
CDR3 DNA: TGTGCAAGTCGCTTAGCGCCGGGATCCATCTCTGGAAACACCATATATTTT
CDR3 protein: CASRLAPGSISGNTIYF

V gene: TRBV9
J gene: TRBJ2-7
clone size: .
D gene: .
CDR3 DNA: TGTGCCAGCAGCCTGAACTCACAGGGCCACGAGCAGTACTTC
CDR3 protein: CASSLNSQGHEQYF

V gene: TRBV10-3
J gene: TRBJ2-1
clone size: few
D gene: TRBD2
CDR3 DNA: TGTGCCATCAGTGGACTAGCAGATTCTGAGCAGTTCTTC
CDR3 protein: CAISGLADSEQFF

V gene: TRBV6-5
J gene: TRBJ2-7
clone size: .
D gene: TRBD1
CDR3 DNA: TGTGCCAGCAGTCGCTGGTGGGACAGGGGGAGAGAGCAGTACTTC
CDR3 protein: CASSRWWDRGREQYF

V gene: TRBV6-5
J gene: TRBJ2-7
clone size: .
D gene: TRBD1
CDR3 DNA: TGTGCCAGCAGCTACGGCCTAAGACAGGGGGCCCACGAGCAGTACTTC
CDR3 protein: CASSYGLRQGAHEQYF

V gene: TRBV6-5
J gene: TRBJ2-2
clone size: .
D gene: TRBD1
CDR3 DNA: TGTGCCAGCAGCACACGGACAGGGCCCACCGGGGAGCTGTTTTTT
CDR3 protein: CASSTRTGPTGELFF

V gene: TRBV19
J gene: TRBJ2-7
clone size: once
D gene: .
CDR3 DNA: TGTGCCAGTAGTACGCCCCCGGGTACCGAGCAGTACTTC
CDR3 protein: CASSTPPGTEQYF

V gene: TRBV27
J gene: TRBJ2-7
clone size: .
D gene: .
CDR3 DNA: TGTGCCAGCAGTTTATTGGCCGGGGCCTACGAGCAGTACTTC
CDR3 protein: CASSLLAGAYEQYF

V gene: TRBV5-1
J gene: TRBJ1-4
clone size: once
D gene: TRBD1
CDR3 DNA: TGCGCCAGCAGCCCGGGACAGCCTAATGAAAAACTGTTTTTT
CDR3 protein: CASSPGQPNEKLFF

V gene: TRBV14
J gene: TRBJ2-7
clone size: .
D gene: .
CDR3 DNA: TGTGCCAGCAGCAAAAGACGCAGGCCCGGCTACGAGCAGTACTTC
CDR3 protein: CASSKRRRPGYEQYF

V gene: TRBV5-1
J gene: TRBJ2-7
clone size: .
D gene: .
CDR3 DNA: TGCGCCAGCAGCTCCTACGACAAGACCTACGAGCAGTACTTC
CDR3 protein: CASSSYDKTYEQYF

V gene: TRBV6-1
J gene: TRBJ1-4
clone size: .
D gene: TRBD1
CDR3 DNA: TGTGCCAGCAGTGAAGCCTGGGGGACAGGGGTCCGAAAACTGTTTTTT
CDR3 protein: CASSEAWGTGVRKLFF

V gene: TRBV7-9
J gene: TRBJ2-1
clone size: .
D gene: TRBD2
CDR3 DNA: TGTGCCAGCAGCTTAGGTGCGGCTAGCGGGGTCCGCGAGCAGTTCTTC
CDR3 protein: CASSLGAASGVREQFF

V gene: TRBV7-9
J gene: TRBJ2-7
clone size: .
D gene: TRBD1
CDR3 DNA: TGTGCCAGCAGCTTATACGTGTCGACAGGGAGCTCCTACGAGCAGTACTTC
CDR3 protein: CASSLYVSTGSSYEQYF

V gene: TRBV10-1
J gene: TRBJ1-2
clone size: .
D gene: TRBD1
CDR3 DNA: TGCGCCAGCAGTCCCCCTGGACAGGGGTATATCTCTGGCTACACCTTC
CDR3 protein: CASSPPGQGYISGYTF

V gene: TRBV18
J gene: TRBJ1-1
clone size: .
D gene: .
CDR3 DNA: TGTGCCAGCTCACCACTGCCGGGGGACACTGAAGCTTTCTTT
CDR3 protein: CASSPLPGDTEAFF

V gene: TRBV3-1/TRBV3-2
J gene: TRBJ2-7
clone size: .
D gene: .
CDR3 DNA: TGTGCCAGCAGCCAAGATCTGCAGGGGTCGCGTGAGCAGTACTTC
CDR3 protein: CASSQDLQGSREQYF

V gene: TRBV9
J gene: TRBJ1-1
clone size: .
D gene: TRBD1
CDR3 DNA: TGTGCCAGCAGCGTAGTAGGGACAGAGAACACTGAAGCTTTCTTT
CDR3 protein: CASSVVGTENTEAFF

V gene: TRBV9
J gene: TRBJ1-6
clone size: .
D gene: .
CDR3 DNA: TGTGCCAGCAGCCCAGATTGGGGGGGGAAGGATTCACCCCTCCACTTT
CDR3 protein: CASSPDWGGKDSPLHF

V gene: TRBV7-2
J gene: TRBJ1-3
clone size: few
D gene: .
CDR3 DNA: TGTGCCAGCAGCTTAGTTCGGGGTATCATCTCTGGAAACACCATATATTTT
CDR3 protein: CASSLVRGIISGNTIYF